The 9 T cell receptor beta chains listed next were all sequenced from one sample in a study of blood T cell repertoires in COVID-19. The protocol was immunoSEQ multiplex PCR, while the TCRdb copy is restricted to in-frame clones and leaves out a portion. The data contain approximately 240,000 clones, roughly nine tenths of them seen just once; the ten biggest clones take up about 6.3%. The material sequenced was PBMCs or T cells enriched from blood (not recorded which). The receptors derive from a woman younger than 45 with acute COVID-19.

The chain links TRBV9 to TRBJ1-2; tentative D call: TRBD1 (6 bases). Germline assignment: CDR1 SGDLS and CDR2 YYNGEE. CDR3 size: 17 residues. Trimming took 0 bases from V and 6 from J, leaving 21 bases between them. CDR3 in amino acids: CASSVDSRGQSSDGYTF. In nucleotides, the CDR3 is TGTGCCAGCAGCGTAGATTCCAGGGGACAATCAAGCGATGGCTACACCTTC.

The chain recombines TRBV5-4 with TRBJ1-1; a possible D gene is TRBD1 (6 bases). CDR1 and CDR2 from the germline V gene are SGHNT and YYREEE (reference sequence). Deletions cut 3 bases from V and 3 bases from J, with 15 bases between. The CDR3 has 15 residues. CDR3 sequence (DNA): TGTGCCAGCAGCTATGAGGGGAGACAGGACACTGAAGCTTTCTTT. It codes for CASSYEGRQDTEAFF.

The chain has TRBV28 and TRBJ1-2, with a tentative D call TRBD1 (5 bases). With 2 bases removed from V and 4 bases from J, the gap between germline ends came to 8 bases. Germline V lookup: CDR1 MDHEN, CDR2 SYDVKM. CDR3 size: 13 residues. The CDR3 spells CASSLDSLYGYTF. CDR3 DNA sequence: TGTGCCAGCAGTTTAGACAGCCTCTATGGCTACACCTTC.

The chain's CDR3 is CATADSYEQYF. CDR3 in DNA: TGTGCCACCGCGGACTCCTACGAGCAGTACTTC. The chain uses TRBV19 and TRBJ2-7; D remains ambiguous. The CDR3 runs 11 residues. V shed 10 bases and J shed 0 bases, with 7 bases lying between them. Germline CDR1 reads LNHDA; CDR2 reads SQIVND (reference sequence).

This clone was seen only once. The chain is built from TRBV4-3 and TRBJ2-2; TRBD2 agrees at 9 bases. With 0 bases clipped from V and 4 bases from J, the junction kept 9 bases outside the gene matches. CDR1 is LGHNA and CDR2 is YSLEER in the germline V gene. The CDR3 loop spans 18 amino acids. In DNA, the CDR3 is TGCGCCAGCAGCCAAGAGTCTGGGGCGGGAGGGCTCACCGGGGAGCTGTTTTTT. It codes for CASSQESGAGGLTGELFF.

The chain employs TRBV2 and TRBJ1-6; D might be TRBD1 (6 bases). Trimming removed 7 bases from V and 5 bases from J, with 12 bases in between. Germline values: CDR1 SNHLY, CDR2 FYNNEI. CDR3 length equals 14 residues. CDR3 nucleotide sequence: TGTGCCAGCAAAGAAGACAGGAATAATTCACCCCTCCACTTT. Translating gives CASKEDRNNSPLHF.

Here the CDR3 reads CASSLQVAYEQYF. The CDR3 nucleotides read TGTGCCAGCAGTTTACAAGTTGCCTACGAGCAGTACTTC. The V and J genes are TRBV6-5 and TRBJ2-7; D not resolved. CDR3 length: 13 amino acids. Trimming stripped 4 bases from V and 2 bases from J, with 9 bases between. Germline V CDR1 and CDR2: MNHEY, SVGAGI.

The chain carries TRBV4-3 and TRBJ1-2, with D unclear. Germline V gene sequence: CDR1 LGHNA, CDR2 YSLEER. Trimming removed 0 bases from V and 5 bases from J, with 7 bases in between. The CDR3 is 13 amino acids. DNA of the CDR3: TGCGCCAGCAGCCAAGAATTCAGTTATGGCTACACCTTC. Translated, it gives CASSQEFSYGYTF.

The count of this clone is one. The rearrangement uses TRBV24-1 and TRBJ2-1, with D possibly being TRBD1 (5 bases). The CDR3 is made up of 16 amino acids. Per the germline V gene, CDR1 is KGHDR and CDR2 is SFDVKD. The germline V and J ends were trimmed by 4 bases and 0 bases, with 12 bases remaining between them. For the CDR3, the DNA is TGTGCCACCAGTGAGGACACCCAAAGCTCCTACAATGAGCAGTTCTTC. It yields the protein CATSEDTQSSYNEQFF.